What follows are 10 T cell receptor beta chains derived from one specimen sequenced in a study of T-cell reconstitution after alpha-beta-depleted transplantation in children. For TCRbeta, the library was prepared with unique molecular identifiers. TCRdb recomputed calls from the PCR reads with MiXCR, one row per CDR3 protein. The sample lists about 610,000 distinct CDR3 sequences; 10% to 13% were seen once. Sequences were derived from PBMCs from the stem cell graft donor, sampled from the stem cell graft. These receptors were obtained from a human donor who donated a stem cell graft to a child with acute myeloid leukemia.

The chain links TRBV15 to TRBJ2-7; weak D call: TRBD1 (5 bases). Looked up from germline, CDR1 is LNHNV and CDR2 is YYDKDF (reference sequence). The length of the CDR3 is 14 residues. Trimming took off 1 base at V and 5 bases at J, with 12 bases between the two ends. The CDR3 region has the DNA TGTGCCACCAGCAGAGCCAGGGTCTCGGACGAGCAGTACTTC. It translates to CATSRARVSDEQYF.

The chain recombines TRBV10-3 with TRBJ2-3, with D perhaps matching TRBD2 (6 bases). V dropped 7 bases and J dropped 6 bases, with 8 bases sitting between them. The CDR3 is made up of 11 amino acids. The germline gives CDR1 ENHRY, CDR2 SYGVKD. For the CDR3, the DNA is TGTGCCATCAACCGGGGGGATACGCAGTATTTT. As protein: CAINRGDTQYF.

This chain joins TRBV4-3 and TRBJ1-4; D may be TRBD1 (6 bases). The V end lost 0 bases, the J end lost 7 bases, and 6 bases lay between the germline ends. This CDR3 spans 13 amino acids. Per germline, CDR1 LGHNA and CDR2 YSLEER. CDR3 sequence reads: CASSQDRGEKLFF. The DNA for the CDR3 is TGCGCCAGCAGCCAAGACAGGGGTGAAAAACTGTTTTTT.

The J gene is TRBJ2-5, the V gene TRBV15; the D call may be TRBD1 or TRBD2 (7 bases each). V shed 0 bases and J shed 0 bases, with 14 bases lying between them. The CDR3 contains 17 residues. Per germline, CDR1 LNHNV and CDR2 YYDKDF (reference sequence). CDR3 in DNA: TGTGCCACCAGCAGAGATTCCGCAGGGGGGGACCAAGAGACCCAGTACTTC. It specifies CATSRDSAGGDQETQYF.

This clonotype was detected many times. The chain joins TRBV10-3 to TRBJ1-5, with 7 bases matching TRBD1. The length of the CDR3 is 17 residues. V dropped 4 bases and J dropped 2; count of bases not matched to a gene: 11. Germline V gene lookup returns CDR1 ENHRY and CDR2 SYGVKD. CDR3: CAISGELAGGGNQPQHF. The CDR3 region has the DNA TGTGCCATCAGTGGGGAGTTAGCAGGGGGAGGCAATCAGCCCCAGCATTTT.

The sample holds a few counts of this clonotype. This chain joins TRBV7-2 and TRBJ1-2, with a possible D match to TRBD1 (6 bases). Germline lookup yields CDR1 SGHTA and CDR2 FQGNSA. This CDR3 has 17 amino acids. Trimming left V 5 bases short and J 7 bases short, with 26 bases between. The CDR3 DNA reads as TGTGCCAGCAGCCCCAGGGGTCAGGCAGGGGCGACGGGTGGCTACACCTTC. This codes for CASSPRGQAGATGGYTF.

Turning to this clonotype: The junction departs from the called germline gene at one end, perhaps through a read error. This chain uses TRBV7-2 with TRBJ1-1, with D possibly matching TRBD1 (5 bases). The CDR3 totals 15 residues. Germline V lookup: CDR1 SGHTA, CDR2 FQGNSA. The CDR3 region has the DNA TGTGCCAGCAGCTTAGGGGGGACGGTGCCCACTGGAGCTTTCTTT. As protein: CASSLGGTVPTGAFF.

The V and J genes are TRBV7-9 and TRBJ2-1; 7 bases map to TRBD1. The J segment lost 8 bases and the V segment lost 7 bases, leaving 14 bases of the junction unmatched. The germline V gene has CDR1 SEHNR and CDR2 FQNEAQ (reference sequence). The CDR3 is 15 amino acids. In DNA form, the CDR3 reads TGTGCCAGCACCTCAGACAGGGTCAATTACGATGAGCAGTTCTTC. Encoded protein: CASTSDRVNYDEQFF.

This clonotype was observed a few times. The CDR3 region has the DNA TGTGCCAGCAGTTCGGGACCCTTGAACACTGAAGCTTTCTTT. The encoded protein is CASSSGPLNTEAFF. The chain recombines TRBV27 with TRBJ1-1; a possible D gene is TRBD1 (5 bases). CDR3 length: 14 amino acids. Trimming removed 4 bases from V and 0 bases from J, with 9 bases in between. Germline CDR1 MNHEY, CDR2 SMNVEV (reference sequence).

The chain links TRBV7-2 to TRBJ2-7; 8 nucleotides line up with TRBD2. CDR3 length equals 15 residues. V lost 5 bases, J lost 0 bases, and 6 bases stayed unmatched. Germline-derived CDR1 and CDR2 are SGHTA and FQGNSA. CDR3 nucleotide sequence: TGTGCCAGCAGCCCTCAAAGCGGGAGCTCCTACGAGCAGTACTTC. Protein: CASSPQSGSSYEQYF.